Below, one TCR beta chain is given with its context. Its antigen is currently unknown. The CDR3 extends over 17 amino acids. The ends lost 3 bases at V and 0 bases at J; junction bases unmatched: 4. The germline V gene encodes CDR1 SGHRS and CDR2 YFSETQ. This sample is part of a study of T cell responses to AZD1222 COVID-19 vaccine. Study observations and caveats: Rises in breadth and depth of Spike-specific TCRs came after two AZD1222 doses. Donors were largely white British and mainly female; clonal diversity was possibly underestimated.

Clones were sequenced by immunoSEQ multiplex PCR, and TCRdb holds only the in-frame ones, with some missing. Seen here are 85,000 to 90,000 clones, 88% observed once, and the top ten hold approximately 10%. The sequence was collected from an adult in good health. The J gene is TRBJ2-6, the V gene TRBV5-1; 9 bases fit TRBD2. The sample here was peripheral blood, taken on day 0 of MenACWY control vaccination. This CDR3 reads CASSSRGGPSGANVLTF. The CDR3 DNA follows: TGCGCCAGCAGCTCGCGGGGGGGCCCCTCTGGGGCCAACGTCCTGACTTTC.